This entry lists 29 T cell receptor beta chains sequenced from one sample in a study of identical twins. TCRdb re-derived calls from the 5' RACE reads in MiXCR, one entry per CDR3 protein. The table lists about 470,000 distinct CDR3 sequences, 20% to 25% of them singletons. The data were also submitted as part of a second study, on T cells expressing NK-cell markers.

The sequencing sample was made of CD4+ T cells sorted from blood. The receptors shown here come from a woman between 18 and 29 years old in good health.

The chain recombines TRBV6-5 with TRBJ1-1, with D perhaps TRBD1 (5 bases). CDR1 and CDR2 (germline): MNHEY, SVGAGI. The CDR3 is 12 amino acids. V was trimmed by 6 bases and J by 1 base, leaving 6 bases between them. The CDR3 here is CASSDRNTEAFF. The CDR3 DNA is TGTGCCAGCAGCGACAGGAACACTGAAGCTTTCTTT.

This clonotype was observed a few times. The chain combines TRBV5-1 with TRBJ1-1; TRBD1 agrees at 8 bases. The CDR3 is made up of 15 amino acids. Germline V gene data show CDR1 as SGHRS and CDR2 as YFSETQ. V shed 4 bases and J 0 bases; nucleotides not matched to a gene: 5. The CDR3: CASSPGQALNTEAFF. Here the CDR3 DNA reads TGCGCCAGCAGCCCGGGACAGGCCCTGAACACTGAAGCTTTCTTT.

The V call is TRBV7-3, the J call TRBJ2-1, with D possibly being TRBD1 (5 bases). The CDR3 covers 13 residues. V was shortened by 2 bases and J by 8 bases, with 10 bases between the two germline ends. Germline V gene data show CDR1 as SGHTA and CDR2 as FQGTGA. DNA of the CDR3: TGTGCCAGCAGCTTAGCTATCAGGGATGAGCAGTTCTTC. It codes for CASSLAIRDEQFF.

The V call is TRBV7-2, the J call TRBJ2-2, with 8 bases aligning to TRBD1. This CDR3 has 13 residues. Germline V gene lookup returns CDR1 SGHTA and CDR2 FQGNSA. V was pared by 6 bases and J by 6 bases, with 3 bases of the junction left unmatched. The CDR3: CTSSYRGAGELFF. The CDR3 bases are TGTACCAGCAGTTACAGGGGGGCCGGGGAGCTGTTTTTT.

In its sample, this clonotype was seen a few times. The chain combines TRBV10-3 with TRBJ2-7; tentative D call: TRBD1 (5 bases). The CDR3 loop spans 12 amino acids. V dropped 8 bases and J dropped 4 bases, with 12 bases sitting between them. Germline values: CDR1 ENHRY, CDR2 SYGVKD. The CDR3 sequence is CAIGLQGYEQYF. The DNA of the CDR3 is TGTGCCATCGGCCTCCAGGGTTACGAGCAGTACTTC.

The V and J genes are TRBV24-1 and TRBJ2-3; D call uncertain. V was clipped by 3 bases and J by 6 bases, with 9 bases between them. The CDR3 length is 13 residues. The germline gives CDR1 KGHDR, CDR2 SFDVKD. The CDR3 DNA sequence: TGTGCCACCAGTGATGTGGTTGAGGATACGCAGTATTTT. Translated, it gives CATSDVVEDTQYF.

In its sample, this clonotype was seen a few times. This sequence joins TRBV12-3 or TRBV12-4 and TRBJ2-1; D may be TRBD2 (5 bases). The CDR3 runs 15 residues. V lost 6 bases and J 0 bases, leaving 12 bases between the germline ends. The CDR3 loop is CASSWVGSSYNEQFF. The CDR3 nucleotides read TGTGCCAGCAGCTGGGTGGGGAGCTCCTACAATGAGCAGTTCTTC.

As DNA, the CDR3 is TGCAGCGTCCGAAAGACTGGATACGAGCAGTACTTC. This translates into CSVRKTGYEQYF. The chain is built from TRBV29-1 and TRBJ2-7; no clear D. The CDR3 totals 12 residues. The germline gives CDR1 SQVTM, CDR2 ANQGSEA. Trimming shortened V by 6 bases and J by 4 bases, and 13 bases separated the two germline ends.

The chain has TRBV5-1 and TRBJ2-5; D is ambiguous. This CDR3 region has 14 residues. V shed 4 bases and J shed 4 bases, with 14 bases lying between them. Germline V gene lookup returns CDR1 SGHRS and CDR2 YFSETQ. In DNA, the CDR3 is TGCGCCAGCAGCCCGCCCCCCTCCCCAGAGACCCAGTACTTC. Translating gives CASSPPPSPETQYF.

This clonotype has only a few counts. The gene calls are TRBV12-3 or TRBV12-4 and TRBJ2-5; 8 bases line up with TRBD1. The junction had 10 bases not matched to a gene; V was cut back by 7 bases and J by 9 bases. The CDR3 covers 13 residues. The CDR3 nucleotides are TGTGCCAGCAACACGGACAGGGCGGATCCCCAGTACTTC. Amino acid sequence: CASNTDRADPQYF.

This clonotype has more than one count but fewer than ten. V and J are TRBV20-1 and TRBJ2-3; the match to TRBD2 covers 10 bases. The CDR3 spans 20 residues. Per the germline V gene, CDR1 is DFQATT and CDR2 is SNEGSKA (reference sequence). V was clipped by 4 bases and J by 0 bases; unmatched bases: 19. In DNA form, the CDR3 reads TGCAGTGCTACCGGTGGGGCTAGCGGGAGAAAGGGGCCTAGCACAGATACGCAGTATTTT. As protein: CSATGGASGRKGPSTDTQYF.

This clonotype was observed a few times. V usage is TRBV25-1 and J usage is TRBJ2-3, with a tentative D call TRBD2 (6 bases). CDR3 length equals 15 residues. V was pared by 6 bases and J by 0 bases, with 13 bases between. Germline-derived CDR1 and CDR2 are MGHDK and SYGVNS. CDR3 sequence reads: CASSSSGTSTDTQYF. CDR3 DNA sequence: TGTGCCAGCAGCAGTAGCGGAACTAGCACAGATACGCAGTATTTT.

The chain recombines TRBV20-1 with TRBJ1-1, with D hard to call. CDR1 is DFQATT and CDR2 is SNEGSKA in the germline V gene (reference sequence). The ends were cut back, 3 bases at V and 2 bases at J, with 13 bases in the middle. This CDR3 contains 14 residues. In DNA, the CDR3 is TGCAGTGCTAGTAGCGGCGGGAGAAACACTGAAGCTTTCTTT. Translation: CSASSGGRNTEAFF.

DNA of the CDR3: TGTGCCATCAGCGCACAGGGACAGCAGCCCCAGCATTTT. Translated: CAISAQGQQPQHF. The rearrangement joins TRBV10-3 to TRBJ1-5, with 7 bases identical to TRBD1. CDR1 is ENHRY and CDR2 is SYGVKD in the germline V gene. Trimming took 6 bases from V and 7 from J; bases not matched to a gene: 6. The CDR3 contains 13 residues.

This clonotype was counted ten times or more. The J gene is TRBJ1-2, the V gene TRBV5-1; D not certain. The CDR3 is 14 amino acids. V was trimmed by 0 bases and J by 4 bases, leaving 10 bases between them. The germline gives CDR1 SGHRS, CDR2 YFSETQ. This chain's CDR3 is CASSLGTDLYGYTF. The CDR3 nucleotides read TGCGCCAGCAGCTTGGGTACGGATCTCTATGGCTACACCTTC.

The J gene is TRBJ2-5, the V gene TRBV7-7, with TRBD2 matching 12 bases. CDR1 and CDR2 from the germline V gene are SSHAT and FNYEAQ (reference sequence). CDR3 length equals 15 residues. The CDR3 nucleotides read TGTGCTAGCGGCCGAGGACTAGCGGGGCTAGAGACCCAGTACTTC. This encodes CASGRGLAGLETQYF.

This chain connects TRBV19 to TRBJ2-3; no reliable D call. V dropped 6 bases and J dropped 0 bases, with 13 bases sitting between them. Germline lookup yields CDR1 LNHDA and CDR2 SQIVND (reference sequence). This CDR3 has 15 amino acids. CDR3 amino acids: CASRRGLTSTDTQYF. DNA for the CDR3: TGTGCCAGTAGGCGAGGCCTCACTAGCACAGATACGCAGTATTTT.

The J gene is TRBJ2-1, the V gene TRBV6-2 or TRBV6-3; D may correspond to TRBD1 or TRBD2 (7 bases each). Trimming took 10 bases from V and 4 from J, leaving 17 bases between them. The CDR3 sequence is 14 residues long. The germline CDR1 and CDR2 sequences are MNHEY and SVGEGT. The CDR3 DNA sequence: TGTGCCACCCTCAGGGGGGGGTCATACAATGAGCAGTTCTTC. It codes for CATLRGGSYNEQFF.

The sample holds a few counts of this clonotype. This chain joins TRBV15 and TRBJ2-3; no firm D call. CDR3 size: 16 residues. V lost 0 bases and J 1 base, leaving 11 bases between the germline ends. CDR1 LNHNV and CDR2 YYDKDF come from the germline V gene (reference sequence). As DNA, the CDR3 is TGTGCCACCAGCAGAGATCCCGCGACCCGCACAGATACGCAGTATTTT. Its translation: CATSRDPATRTDTQYF. Based on the CDR3 plus reference TRBV15 and TRBJ2-3, the full variable domain is DAMVIQNPRYQVTQFGKPVTLSCSQTLNHNVMYWYQQKSSQAPKLLFHYYDKDFNNEADTPDNFQSRRPNTSFCFLDIRSPGLGDTAMYLCATSRDPATRTDTQYFGPGTRLTVL.

This clonotype is a singleton in its sample. This chain links TRBV18 with TRBJ2-7; 8 nucleotides align to TRBD2. Trimming at V came to 3 bases and at J to 5 bases, leaving 15 bases not matched to a gene. CDR3 size: 17 residues. Germline CDR1 KGHSH, CDR2 LQKENI. The CDR3 sequence is CASSPTTPGLDRHEQYF. CDR3 nucleotide sequence: TGTGCCAGCTCACCTACTACTCCGGGACTAGATCGGCACGAGCAGTACTTC.

This clonotype was counted a few times. The chain has TRBV20-1 and TRBJ2-7; 8 bases align to TRBD1. V was pared by 1 base and J by 5 bases, with 4 bases of the junction left unmatched. The CDR3 sequence is 13 residues long. Germline CDR1 and CDR2: DFQATT and SNEGSKA (reference sequence). The CDR3 nucleotides are TGCAGTGCTAGAGGGGCAGGGGGCCACGAGCAGTACTTC. Its protein is CSARGAGGHEQYF.

This chain links TRBV6-5 with TRBJ1-2; 9 positions agree with TRBD1. The ends lost 2 bases at V and 4 bases at J; junction bases unmatched: 8. The CDR3 has 16 residues. Germline CDR1 MNHEY, CDR2 SVGAGI. The CDR3 region has the DNA TGTGCCAGCAGTTACGGAGTGACAGGGGGTGTCTATGGCTACACCTTC. Protein: CASSYGVTGGVYGYTF.

The table lists this clonotype with a few counts. The chain couples TRBV29-1 to TRBJ1-1; maybe TRBD1 (6 bases). Germline V gives CDR1 SQVTM, CDR2 ANQGSEA. Trimming removed 4 bases from V and 1 base from J, with 10 bases in between. This CDR3 is built from 13 residues. This CDR3 reads CSVVGQPNTEAFF. The CDR3 DNA follows: TGCAGCGTTGTAGGACAGCCGAACACTGAAGCTTTCTTT.

This clonotype appeared a few times. The V and J genes are TRBV9 and TRBJ1-1; D is uncertain. CDR1 and CDR2 (germline): SGDLS, YYNGEE. Trimming removed 0 bases at V and 2 bases at J, with 5 bases between. The CDR3 runs to 13 residues. The CDR3 is CASSVVSNTEAFF. For the CDR3, the DNA is TGTGCCAGCAGCGTAGTCTCAAACACTGAAGCTTTCTTT.

The chain is built from TRBV5-1 and TRBJ2-1, with 12 bases aligning to TRBD2. This CDR3 is built from 19 residues. With 3 bases clipped from V and 1 base from J, the junction kept 11 bases outside the gene matches. CDR1 is SGHRS, CDR2 YFSETQ, per germline. CDR3 nucleotides: TGCGCCAGCAGCTCACTAGCGGGGGGAGGTCGGAAGTCCTACAATGAGCAGTTCTTC. Translating it yields CASSSLAGGGRKSYNEQFF.

The chain is built from TRBV18 and TRBJ2-7; D is undetermined. The germline V and J ends were trimmed by 1 base and 3 bases, with 16 bases remaining between them. This CDR3 comprises 16 residues. Germline V gene lookup returns CDR1 KGHSH and CDR2 LQKENI. In DNA, the CDR3 is TGTGCCAGCTCACCACGCCAGGTAGCTGTAGGCTACGAGCAGTACTTC. It translates to CASSPRQVAVGYEQYF.

This rearrangement joins TRBV5-1 to TRBJ1-1; D not certain. Trimming shortened V by 3 bases and J by 1 base, and 10 bases separated the two germline ends. Germline CDR1 is SGHRS and CDR2 is YFSETQ. The CDR3 loop spans 14 amino acids. The CDR3 DNA follows: TGCGCCAGCAGCTCCTTTGACCGGAACACTGAAGCTTTCTTT. Residues: CASSSFDRNTEAFF.

This clonotype occurred a few times. The rearrangement joins TRBV11-2 to TRBJ1-2; D remains ambiguous. The V gene lost 5 bases and the J gene lost 4 bases, with 11 bases spanning the gap. CDR1 is SGHAT and CDR2 is FQNNGV in the germline V gene. The CDR3 sequence is 13 residues long. The CDR3 loop is CASSQQNLYGYTF. The CDR3 region has the DNA TGTGCCAGCAGCCAACAGAACCTCTATGGCTACACCTTC.

This clonotype was seen repeatedly, ten times or more. Here the CDR3 DNA reads TGCGCCAGCAGCCCGGGGGGTGGGACAGATACGCAGTATTTT. Translation gives CASSPGGGTDTQYF. This chain connects TRBV5-1 to TRBJ2-3; 7 bases agree with TRBD2. Germline CDR1 SGHRS, CDR2 YFSETQ. The ends lost 4 bases at V and 3 bases at J; junction bases unmatched: 5. This CDR3 is built from 14 residues.